Shown below are 15 T cell receptor beta chains from a single sample sequenced in a study of blood T cells in healthy people across ages. Primers used in a second PCR of roughly 6 to 11 cycles were a sample-barcoded 5' primer and a J-beta primer mix. TCRdb processed the 5' RACE reads anew with MiXCR; each CDR3 protein has one entry. The sample includes 750,000 or so distinct CDR3 sequences, 20% to 25% of them seen just once. This sample was also put to use in a study of T cells of mothers and their children.

The sequenced material came from blood. The receptor set was obtained from a boy between 10 and 17 years old in good health.

This chain links TRBV10-3 with TRBJ2-5; TRBD2 matches 7 bases. CDR1 ENHRY and CDR2 SYGVKD come from the germline V gene. Unmatched junction bases numbered 4, after V lost 3 bases and J lost 0 bases. The length of the CDR3 is 15 residues. The chain's CDR3 is CAISDSGGYQETQYF. CDR3 nucleotides: TGTGCCATCAGTGACTCGGGAGGTTACCAAGAGACCCAGTACTTC.

The rearrangement joins TRBV20-1 to TRBJ2-7; a possible D gene is TRBD1 (7 bases). This CDR3 is 14 amino acids long. From germline, CDR1 is DFQATT and CDR2 SNEGSKA (reference sequence). The CDR3, as DNA: TGCAGGGATAACAGACAGGGAGGAGGGTACGAGCAGTACTTC. Translating gives CRDNRQGGGYEQYF.

Only a few counts were recorded for this clonotype. This chain links TRBV3-1 with TRBJ1-2; no clear D gene. V lost 4 bases and J 8 bases, leaving 20 bases between the germline ends. Germline CDR1 and CDR2: LGHDT and YNNKEL (reference sequence). The CDR3 is 15 residues long. The CDR3 here is CASSLLGRQAGGYTF. CDR3 DNA sequence: TGTGCCAGCAGCCTACTTGGTCGGCAGGCGGGGGGCTACACCTTC.

This chain joins TRBV5-5 and TRBJ2-1; D is uncertain. This CDR3 has 15 amino acids. The germline V gene encodes CDR1 SGHKS and CDR2 YYEKEE (reference sequence). Trimming shortened V by 0 bases and J by 8 bases, and 15 bases separated the two germline ends. The CDR3 DNA reads as TGTGCCAGCAGCTTGGGGTGGCTAGATTTCGATGAGCAGTTCTTC. This translates into CASSLGWLDFDEQFF.

This rearrangement joins TRBV6-1 to TRBJ2-7, with a tentative D call TRBD1 (5 bases). The CDR3 contains 14 residues. Between the trimmed V and J ends, which lost 2 bases and 0 bases, there was a span of 8 bases. Looked up from germline, CDR1 is MNHNS and CDR2 is SASEGT. The CDR3 spells CASSEMTVSYEQYF. The CDR3 DNA sequence: TGTGCCAGCAGTGAAATGACAGTCTCCTACGAGCAGTACTTC.

CDR3 protein: CASSQDPIGLGRGHPGELFF. In DNA form, the CDR3 reads TGCGCCAGCAGCCAAGATCCTATAGGATTAGGGAGGGGACACCCCGGGGAGCTGTTTTTT. The chain carries TRBV4-3 and TRBJ2-2; weak D call: TRBD2 (7 bases). The CDR3 runs 20 residues. Germline lookup yields CDR1 LGHNA and CDR2 YSLEER. Trimming removed 0 bases at V and 6 bases at J, with 26 bases between.

The table lists this clonotype with a few counts. The chain combines TRBV29-1 with TRBJ1-1; D ambiguous. CDR1 is SQVTM and CDR2 is ANQGSEA in the germline V gene. This CDR3 is built from 10 residues. Trimming took off 4 bases at V and 4 bases at J, with 4 bases between the two ends. The CDR3 nucleotides read TGCAGCGTTGCCAGCACTGAAGCTTTCTTT. Encoded protein: CSVASTEAFF.

The chain uses TRBV29-1 and TRBJ2-1, with D hard to call. The CDR3 sequence is 15 residues long. V was pared by 3 bases and J by 0 bases, with 12 bases between. Germline-derived CDR1 and CDR2 are SQVTM and ANQGSEA. The CDR3 is CSVEVPVSSYNEQFF. The DNA of the CDR3 is TGCAGCGTTGAGGTCCCAGTCAGCTCCTACAATGAGCAGTTCTTC.

This chain connects TRBV28 to TRBJ2-7; TRBD2 agrees at 9 bases. The CDR3 runs to 15 residues. Trimming at V came to 4 bases and at J to 4 bases, leaving 8 bases not matched to a gene. Germline CDR1 and CDR2: MDHEN and SYDVKM. CDR3 in DNA: TGTGCCAGCAGTTCCCCAGCGGGAGGAACATACGAGCAGTACTTC. It specifies CASSSPAGGTYEQYF.

This clonotype occurred a few times. V usage is TRBV4-2 and J usage is TRBJ2-5, with TRBD1 matching over 7 bases. This CDR3 has 15 amino acids. In germline, CDR1 is LGHNA, CDR2 YNFKEQ. V trimming: 0 bases; J trimming: 5 bases; junction bases outside the gene matches: 6. The CDR3 loop is CASSQEGQPGETQYF. DNA for the CDR3: TGTGCCAGCAGCCAAGAGGGACAGCCCGGGGAGACCCAGTACTTC.

The chain is built from TRBV11-2 and TRBJ2-7; D is uncertain. Per germline, CDR1 SGHAT and CDR2 FQNNGV. Trimming left V 5 bases short and J 2 bases short, with 13 bases between. This CDR3 region has 14 residues. The CDR3: CASSPPGVTYEQYF. The CDR3 nucleotides are TGTGCCAGCAGCCCTCCGGGTGTTACCTACGAGCAGTACTTC.

In its sample, this clonotype was seen a few times. The chain is built from TRBV3-1 and TRBJ2-1; a possible D gene is TRBD2 (5 bases). Germline V CDR1 and CDR2: LGHDT, YNNKEL (reference sequence). The V gene lost 0 bases and the J gene lost 7 bases, with 16 bases spanning the gap. There are 16 residues in the CDR3. The CDR3 sequence: CASSQEPARGRNEQFF. CDR3 bases: TGTGCCAGCAGCCAAGAACCAGCCCGAGGGCGGAATGAGCAGTTCTTC.

This chain links TRBV29-1 with TRBJ2-1; D is perhaps TRBD2 (5 bases). The CDR3 sequence is 13 residues long. Germline CDR1 SQVTM, CDR2 ANQGSEA. Trimming took off 6 bases at V and 5 bases at J, with 14 bases between the two ends. CDR3 sequence: CSVEAGNHNEQFF. CDR3 DNA sequence: TGCAGCGTCGAGGCCGGGAACCACAATGAGCAGTTCTTC.

J is TRBJ1-1 and V is TRBV12-3 or TRBV12-4, with D hard to call. There are 13 residues in the CDR3. V was cut by 5 bases and J by 2 bases, with 9 bases left in between. The CDR3 is CASSSNSNTEAFF. In nucleotides, the CDR3 is TGTGCCAGCAGTAGTAACAGTAACACTGAAGCTTTCTTT.

This clonotype was detected only a few times. The chain joins TRBV5-1 to TRBJ1-1; D gene unclear. The CDR3 loop spans 14 amino acids. Trimming cost V 6 bases and J 0 bases, with 12 bases left between them. Looked up from germline, CDR1 is SGHRS and CDR2 is YFSETQ. The CDR3 DNA reads TGCGCCAGCATGCTAGACGGCTTGAACACTGAAGCTTTCTTT. This translates into CASMLDGLNTEAFF.